The 5 T cell receptor beta chains in this list originate from one sample, sequenced in a study of blood T cell repertoires in COVID-19. Here immunoSEQ multiplex PCR was the method, and the copy in TCRdb shows in-frame clones only, minus some. The table lists 250,000 to 300,000 clones, roughly 86% of them singletons. The sample was PBMCs or T cells enriched from blood (not recorded which). The origin of the receptors is a woman under 40 who had recovered from COVID-19.

The chain carries TRBV5-4 and TRBJ2-1, with 12 bases identical to TRBD2. The junction had 9 bases not matched to a gene; V was cut back by 0 bases and J by 8 bases. Per the germline V gene, CDR1 is SGHNT and CDR2 is YYREEE (reference sequence). The length of the CDR3 is 17 residues. The CDR3 bases are TGTGCCAGCAGCTTGGCCCTAGCGGGAGGGCCGGTCGATGAGCAGTTCTTC. Residues: CASSLALAGGPVDEQFF.

This chain uses TRBV9 with TRBJ2-5, with a tentative D call TRBD2 (5 bases). The ends were cut back, 0 bases at V and 6 bases at J, with 12 bases in the middle. The germline CDR1 and CDR2 sequences are SGDLS and YYNGEE. The CDR3 is 14 amino acids. CDR3 amino acids: CASSVGASSQTQYF. The CDR3 region has the DNA TGTGCCAGCAGCGTAGGGGCTAGCTCCCAGACCCAGTACTTC. The entire variable domain, with the rest obtained from reference TRBV9 and TRBJ2-5, is as follows: DSGVTQTPKHLITATGQRVTLRCSPRSGDLSVYWYQQSLDQGLQFLIQYYNGEERAKGNILERFSAQQFPDLHSELNLSSLELGDSALYFCASSVGASSQTQYFGPGTRLLVL.

The chain joins TRBV5-1 to TRBJ1-1; TRBD1 aligns across 9 bases. Germline V gene data show CDR1 as SGHRS and CDR2 as YFSETQ. V lost 4 bases to trimming and J lost 4 bases; unmatched junction nucleotides: 8. CDR3 length: 15 amino acids. CDR3 in DNA: TGCGCCAGCAGCCCGCGCCTGACAGGGGGCACTGAAGCTTTCTTT. Protein product: CASSPRLTGGTEAFF. The full variable domain, rest sourced from reference TRBV5-1 and TRBJ1-1, is KAGVTQTPRYLIKTRGQQVTLSCSPISGHRSVSWYQQTPGQGLQFLFEYFSETQRNKGNFPGRFSGRQFSNSRSEMNVSTLELGDSALYLCASSPRLTGGTEAFFGQGTRLTVV.

The DNA of the CDR3 is TGCGCCAGCAGCCAAGTGGATCCTAGCGGGAGGGCCAAGGCCTACAATGAGCAGTTCTTC. Translated: CASSQVDPSGRAKAYNEQFF. The rearrangement uses TRBV4-1 and TRBJ2-1, with 12 positions matching TRBD2. The germline gives CDR1 MGHRA, CDR2 YSYEKL. The CDR3 loop spans 20 amino acids. The trim removed 1 base at V and 2 bases at J, leaving 12 bases unmatched.

The chain carries TRBV12-3 or TRBV12-4 and TRBJ2-5, with 13 bases fitting TRBD2. The ends lost 7 bases at V and 9 bases at J; junction bases unmatched: 5. The CDR3 has 13 residues. Written as DNA, the CDR3 is TGTGCCAGCAACCCACTAGCGGGGGGGGCCCAGTACTTC. This codes for CASNPLAGGAQYF.